This T cell receptor (beta chain) was profiled in a study of blood T cell repertoires in COVID-19. Study information: Samples representing acute and convalescent COVID-19 were sourced from the United States, Italy and Spain. T cells, B-cell-depleted T cells, or PBMCs supplied cDNA or gDNA.

As handled by the study authors: How many nucleated cells were present was estimated from reference gene primer amplification. Measured with immunoSEQ multiplex PCR; TCRdb has only the in-frame clones, and not every one. Clone size and the V and J calls come from that table; the DNA yielded D and trimming. The sample shows 60,000 to 70,000 clones, approximately 86% of them seen only once. V gave up 3 bases and J gave up 2 bases; unmatched junction bases: 6. The CDR3 is 14 amino acids. Germline-derived CDR1 and CDR2 are GTSNPN and SVGIG (reference sequence). J is TRBJ2-7 and V is TRBV30, with 8 bases fitting TRBD2. The receptor's source is an elderly woman with active COVID-19. Sequences were obtained from peripheral blood. This chain's CDR3 is CAWRKAGGTYEQYF. The CDR3, as DNA: TGTGCCTGGAGGAAGGCGGGGGGCACCTACGAGCAGTACTTC.